The 11 T cell receptor beta chains below were found in one sample sequenced in a study of T cell repertoires in cytomegalovirus infection. MiXCR was run by TCRdb on the reads, yielding one entry per CDR3 protein. This sample has about 900,000 distinct CDR3 sequences; about a third occur once, and the top ten carry around 15%. No cognate antigen is known for these TCRs. The input for sequencing was cultured CD8+ T cells from PBMCs, taken from culture after CMV antigen stimulation. The source of these receptors is a human donor in good health (CMV status not recorded). Some clones in this sample may be carry-over from other donors' samples.

This chain uses TRBV7-9 with TRBJ2-5; possibly TRBD1 or TRBD2 for D (5 bases each). Trimming removed 1 base from V and 5 bases from J, with 11 bases in between. The germline CDR1 and CDR2 sequences are SEHNR and FQNEAQ (reference sequence). CDR3 length: 14 amino acids. CDR3 nucleotides: TGTGCCAGCAGCTTAGTCGGGGCAGCGGAGACCCAGTACTTC. Translated, it gives CASSLVGAAETQYF.

This clonotype was observed at least ten times. J is TRBJ2-1 and V is TRBV7-2; D unclear. The germline V gene has CDR1 SGHTA and CDR2 FQGNSA. The CDR3 has 12 amino acids. V was cut by 2 bases and J by 10 bases, with 9 bases left in between. For the CDR3, the DNA is TGTGCCAGCAGCTTACTAAGGCAGGAGCAGTTCTTC. It is translated as CASSLLRQEQFF.

The rearrangement links TRBV12-3 or TRBV12-4 to TRBJ2-7, with 12 bases lining up with TRBD1. There are 16 residues in the CDR3. The junction had 4 bases not matched to a gene; V was cut back by 4 bases and J by 0 bases. Written as DNA, the CDR3 is TGTGCCAGCAGTTGGGACAGGGGGCATAGCTCCTACGAGCAGTACTTC. It is translated as CASSWDRGHSSYEQYF.

This clonotype appeared a few times. The genes are TRBV6-1 and TRBJ1-2; D is possibly TRBD1 (6 bases). The germline gives CDR1 MNHNS, CDR2 SASEGT. The CDR3 is 15 residues long. The ends were cut back, 2 bases at V and 4 bases at J, with 14 bases in the middle. This CDR3 reads CASSERGGLLYGYTF. CDR3 bases: TGTGCCAGCAGTGAAAGGGGGGGATTACTCTATGGCTACACCTTC.

V usage is TRBV9 and J usage is TRBJ2-4; the D gene is possibly TRBD2 (7 bases). The germline V gene encodes CDR1 SGDLS and CDR2 YYNGEE. The CDR3 is made up of 15 amino acids. V was shortened by 4 bases and J by 3 bases, with 14 bases between the two germline ends. CDR3 sequence reads: CASSPGGSDKNIQYF. The CDR3, as DNA: TGTGCCAGCAGCCCGGGGGGCTCCGACAAAAACATTCAGTACTTC.

The table lists this clonotype with a count of one. J is TRBJ1-2 and V is TRBV20-1; a weak D match, TRBD1 (6 bases). CDR3 length equals 14 residues. Between the trimmed V and J ends, which lost 0 bases and 8 bases, there was a span of 16 bases. Per germline, CDR1 DFQATT and CDR2 SNEGSKA (reference sequence). This CDR3 is CSARDRGTRAGYTF. DNA of the CDR3: TGCAGTGCTAGAGATCGCGGGACACGAGCGGGCTACACCTTC.

The chain uses TRBV6-6 and TRBJ1-2, with TRBD1 as a possible D gene (5 bases). This CDR3 has 15 residues. The germline V and J ends were trimmed by 0 bases and 8 bases, with 16 bases remaining between them. Per germline, CDR1 MNHNY and CDR2 SVGAGI (reference sequence). CDR3 in amino acids: CASSYSGGQGAGYTF. As DNA, the CDR3 is TGTGCCAGCAGTTACTCGGGCGGGCAGGGCGCGGGCTACACCTTC.

This clonotype was detected only a few times. The gene calls are TRBV7-9 and TRBJ2-3, with D hard to call. The CDR3 is 13 residues long. The V end was cut by 5 bases, the J end by 4 bases, with 10 bases between. CDR1 and CDR2 (germline): SEHNR, FQNEAQ (reference sequence). The CDR3 sequence: CASSPYGADTQYF. The DNA of the CDR3 is TGTGCCAGCAGCCCTTATGGGGCAGATACGCAGTATTTT.

The V and J genes are TRBV4-2 and TRBJ2-3; 7 positions match TRBD2. The germline V gene has CDR1 LGHNA and CDR2 YNFKEQ. V lost 1 base to trimming and J lost 6 bases; unmatched junction nucleotides: 7. The length of the CDR3 is 15 residues. In DNA form, the CDR3 reads TGTGCCAGCAGCCAAGGGGGGGGATCGGGGGATACGCAGTATTTT. Its translation is CASSQGGGSGDTQYF.

V gene TRBV5-1 combines with J gene TRBJ1-4; 12 bases agree with TRBD1. Looked up from germline, CDR1 is SGHRS and CDR2 is YFSETQ. CDR3 size: 15 residues. J was trimmed by 6 bases and V by 7 bases; bases with no gene match: 7. Written as DNA, the CDR3 is TGCGCCAGCCGGGACAGGGGGCGTCTCGATGAAAAACTGTTTTTT. Protein: CASRDRGRLDEKLFF.

The J gene is TRBJ2-5, the V gene TRBV2, with D possibly matching TRBD1 (5 bases). The CDR3 is 13 amino acids. Trimming shortened V by 5 bases and J by 5 bases, and 12 bases separated the two germline ends. Germline CDR1 reads SNHLY; CDR2 reads FYNNEI. The CDR3 DNA follows: TGTGCCAGCAGTCTGACAGTTGCGGAGACCCAGTACTTC. Protein sequence: CASSLTVAETQYF.